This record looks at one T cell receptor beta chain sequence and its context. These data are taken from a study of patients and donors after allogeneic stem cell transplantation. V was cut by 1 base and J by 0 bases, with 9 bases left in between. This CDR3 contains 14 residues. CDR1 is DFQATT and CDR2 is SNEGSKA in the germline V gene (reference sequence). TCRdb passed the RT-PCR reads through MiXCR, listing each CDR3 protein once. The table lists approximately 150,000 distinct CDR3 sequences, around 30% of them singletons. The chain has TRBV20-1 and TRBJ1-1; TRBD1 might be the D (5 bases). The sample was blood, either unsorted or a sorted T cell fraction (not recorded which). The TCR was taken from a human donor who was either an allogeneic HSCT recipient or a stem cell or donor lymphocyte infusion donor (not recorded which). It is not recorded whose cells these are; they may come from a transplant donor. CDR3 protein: CSARAGAMNTEAFF. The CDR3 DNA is TGCAGTGCTAGAGCCGGGGCCATGAACACTGAAGCTTTCTTT.